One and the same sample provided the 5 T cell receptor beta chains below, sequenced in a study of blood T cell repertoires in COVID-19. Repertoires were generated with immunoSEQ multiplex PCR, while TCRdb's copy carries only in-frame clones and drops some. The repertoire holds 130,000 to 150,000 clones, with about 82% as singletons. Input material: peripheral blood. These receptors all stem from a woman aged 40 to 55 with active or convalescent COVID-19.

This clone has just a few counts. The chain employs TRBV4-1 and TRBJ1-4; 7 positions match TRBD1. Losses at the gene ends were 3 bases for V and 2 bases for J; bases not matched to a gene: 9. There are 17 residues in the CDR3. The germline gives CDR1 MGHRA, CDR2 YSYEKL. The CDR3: CASSQETGSGTNEKLFF. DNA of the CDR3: TGCGCCAGCAGCCAGGAGACAGGGTCAGGCACTAATGAAAAACTGTTTTTT.

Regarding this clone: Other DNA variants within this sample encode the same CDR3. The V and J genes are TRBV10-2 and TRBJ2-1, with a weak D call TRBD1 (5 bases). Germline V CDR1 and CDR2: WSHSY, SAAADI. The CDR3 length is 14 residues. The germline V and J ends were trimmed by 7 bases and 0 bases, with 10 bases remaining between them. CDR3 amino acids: CASTPDSSYNEQFF. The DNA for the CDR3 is TGCGCCAGCACCCCTGACAGCTCCTACAATGAGCAGTTCTTC.

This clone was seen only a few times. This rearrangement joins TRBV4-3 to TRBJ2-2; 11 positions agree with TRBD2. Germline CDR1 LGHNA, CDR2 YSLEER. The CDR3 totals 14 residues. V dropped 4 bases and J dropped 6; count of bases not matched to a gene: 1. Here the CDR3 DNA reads TGCGCCAGCAGCCGGACTAGCGGGTCCGGGGAGCTGTTTTTT. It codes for CASSRTSGSGELFF.

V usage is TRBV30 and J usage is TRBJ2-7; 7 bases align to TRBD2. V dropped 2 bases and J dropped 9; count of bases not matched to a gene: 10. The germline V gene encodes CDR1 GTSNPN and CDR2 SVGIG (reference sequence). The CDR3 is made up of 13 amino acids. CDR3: CAWSPTSQAAQYF. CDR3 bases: TGTGCCTGGAGTCCGACTAGCCAAGCCGCGCAGTACTTC. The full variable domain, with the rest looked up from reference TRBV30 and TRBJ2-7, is SQTIHQWPATLVQPVGSPLSLECTVEGTSNPNLYWYRQAAGRGLQLLFYSVGIGQISSEVPQNLSASRPQDRQFILSSKKLLLSDSGFYLCAWSPTSQAAQYFGPGTRLTVT.

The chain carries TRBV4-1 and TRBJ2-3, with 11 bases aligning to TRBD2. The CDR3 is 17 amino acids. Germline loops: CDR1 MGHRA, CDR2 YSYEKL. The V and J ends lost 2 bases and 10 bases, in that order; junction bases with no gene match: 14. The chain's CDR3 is CASSQRSQLAGVYAQYF. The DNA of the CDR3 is TGCGCCAGCAGCCAACGGTCCCAACTAGCGGGAGTCTATGCGCAGTATTTT.